This T cell receptor (beta chain) is from a study of T cell repertoires in cytomegalovirus infection. The study's findings and limits: HLA-C-restricted CMV clonotypes gave the most frequent clonotype in two of eight donors. There were carriers of CMV plus the relevant HLA, and cumulative public TCR beta family frequency identified them.

As regards this clonotype: Its antigen is not known.

One entry per CDR3 protein, called by TCRdb with MiXCR from the reads. The table has approximately 1,000,000 distinct CDR3 sequences, approximately 32% seen once. The germline V gene encodes CDR1 MNHEY and CDR2 SMNVEV (reference sequence). The CDR3 is 13 residues long. Trimming took off 2 bases at V and 3 bases at J, with 8 bases between the two ends. This specimen was cultured CD8+ T cells from PBMCs, taken from culture after CMV antigen stimulation. This clonotype originated in a human donor in good health (CMV status not recorded). Some clones in this sample may be carry-over from other donors' samples. The V gene is TRBV27, the J gene TRBJ2-7; unclear D gene. CDR3 protein: CASSLNPGYEQYF. CDR3 coding DNA: TGTGCCAGCAGTTTAAATCCGGGCTACGAGCAGTACTTC.